At least ten counts were recorded for the clone carrying this T cell receptor beta chain. Indicated time point: newly diagnosed GD, antithyroid drugs for less than 3 months. PBMC-extracted RNA yielded the TCR library. The length of the CDR3 is 12 residues. V lost 3 bases to trimming and J lost 10 bases, with 10 bases between them. This record belongs to a study of regulatory T cells in long-lasting Graves disease. Construction of TCR beta libraries relied on iRepertoire HTBI primers and on Arm-PCR targeting CDR3 regions. TCRdb recomputed calls from the multiplex PCR reads with MiXCR, one row per CDR3 protein. Of about 210,000 distinct CDR3 sequences in the sample, around 20% were seen once. The same sample was also studied in work on T cells in Graves' hyperthyroidism and ophthalmopathy.

This chain links TRBV12-3 or TRBV12-4 with TRBJ2-1; no reliable D call. This specimen consisted of peripheral blood mononuclear cells (PBMCs), obtained at new diagnosis, from a patient treated with antithyroid drugs. The sequence came from a woman aged 25 to 39 with Graves disease. Here the CDR3 reads CASSFPATEQFF. CDR3 nucleotides: TGTGCCAGCAGTTTTCCTGCCACCGAGCAGTTCTTC.